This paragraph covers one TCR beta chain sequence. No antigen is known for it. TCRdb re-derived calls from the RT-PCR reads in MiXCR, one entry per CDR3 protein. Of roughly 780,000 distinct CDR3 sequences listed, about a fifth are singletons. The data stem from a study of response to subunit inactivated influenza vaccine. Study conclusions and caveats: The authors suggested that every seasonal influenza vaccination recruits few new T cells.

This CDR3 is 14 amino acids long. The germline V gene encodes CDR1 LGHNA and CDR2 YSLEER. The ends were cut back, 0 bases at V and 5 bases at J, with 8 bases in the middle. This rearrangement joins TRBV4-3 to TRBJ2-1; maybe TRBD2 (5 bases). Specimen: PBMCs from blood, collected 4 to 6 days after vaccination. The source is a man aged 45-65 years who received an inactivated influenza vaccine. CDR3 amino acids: CASSQDRGDNEQFF. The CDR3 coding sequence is TGCGCCAGCAGCCAAGATCGGGGAGACAATGAGCAGTTCTTC.